This T cell receptor (beta chain) was retrieved from a study of regulatory T cells in long-lasting Graves disease. Looking at the study overall: Patients newly diagnosed with Graves' had been on antithyroid drugs for under 3 months. Study outcomes and limitations: For persistent Graves' patients, TCR diversity was lower than for newly diagnosed ones. Those with persistent disease had in common more public clonotypes (around 2,700) than new patients (about 970).

CDR1 and CDR2 from the germline V gene are SGHRS and YFSETQ. The CDR3 spans 12 residues. Investigators prepared the TCR beta libraries by applying iRepertoire HTBI primers and Arm-PCR of CDR3 regions. TCRdb ran MiXCR on the multiplex PCR reads and lists one entry per CDR3 protein. The sample contains fewer than 400,000 distinct CDR3 sequences, 15% to 20% of which appear only once. This clonotype was recorded a few times. As yet, its antigen is unknown. A clone one base away is much larger, so this may be a read error. As for time point: newly diagnosed GD, antithyroid drugs for less than 3 months. Extracted PBMC RNA gave rise to the TCR library. Roughly 9 milliliters of peripheral blood were taken and placed in EDTA tubes.

This receptor was obtained from a female donor with Graves disease. The rearrangement uses TRBV5-1 and TRBJ2-2; TRBD2 might be the D (5 bases). The sample was peripheral blood mononuclear cells (PBMCs), taken at new diagnosis, from a patient treated with antithyroid drugs. The CDR3 protein is CASSLLDGEPFF. The DNA of the CDR3 is TGCGCCAGCAGCTTATTAGACGGGGAGCCGTTTTTT. Looking up the rest from reference TRBV5-1 and TRBJ2-2 gives the full variable domain: KAGVTQTPRYLIKTRGQQVTLSCSPISGHRSVSWYQQTPGQGLQFLFEYFSETQRNKGNFPGRFSGRQFSNSRSEMNVSTLELGDSALYLCASSLLDGEPFFGEGSRLTVL.